What follows describes a single TCR beta chain. Method: immunoSEQ multiplex PCR; TCRdb's copy keeps in-frame clones and lacks some. The data show about 110,000 clones, about 80% seen once. This sample is part of a study of blood T cell repertoires in COVID-19. Study-wide background: T cells, B-cell-depleted T cells, or PBMCs provided the cDNA or gDNA that served as material.

This clonotype originated in a woman aged 45 to 65 with acute or convalescent COVID-19. Sequencing was carried out using peripheral blood.

The CDR3, as DNA: TGTGCCAGCAGTGAGAAACAGGGCCCCACAGATACGCAGTATTTT. Translated: CASSEKQGPTDTQYF. V gene TRBV6-4 combines with J gene TRBJ2-3; weak D call: TRBD1 (6 bases). Germline CDR1 reads MRHNA; CDR2 reads SNTAGT. This CDR3 has 15 residues. Trimming removed 3 bases at V and 2 bases at J, with 12 bases between.